This T cell receptor beta chain was profiled in a study of blood T cell repertoires in COVID-19. TCRdb keeps only in-frame clones here, not all; method: immunoSEQ multiplex PCR. The table shows 160,000 or so clones, with under 95% occurring only once. The CDR3 is 12 amino acids. Deletions cut 6 bases from V and 14 bases from J, with 16 bases between. The specimen sequenced was peripheral blood. The V call is TRBV12-3 or TRBV12-4, the J call TRBJ1-4, with a possible D match to TRBD1 (5 bases). The source of this sequence is a man in his late teens or twenties with acute or convalescent COVID-19. CDR3 nucleotides: TGTGCCAGCAGCTCTTACAGGAATATGCTGTTTTTT. Amino acid sequence: CASSSYRNMLFF.